The TCR beta chain under discussion was sequenced for a study of preoperative IRX-2 immunotherapy in early breast cancer. Using immunoSEQ multiplex PCR, the repertoire was profiled, and TCRdb retains in-frame clones only, with some absent. The profile shows about 13,000 clones, approximately 91% of them singletons. The CDR3 contains 15 residues. The V gene's germline CDR1 is MNHEY and CDR2 SVGAGI. The V and J ends lost 2 bases and 8 bases respectively, with 15 bases between them. The treatment: preoperative locoregional IRX-2 cytokine immunotherapy. Preoperative locoregional IRX-2 cytokine immunotherapy was tested in the phase Ib source study.

J is TRBJ1-4 and V is TRBV6-5, with D perhaps TRBD1 (6 bases). The specimen was collected from a patient treated with IRX-2 immunotherapy. The TCR comes from a human donor with breast cancer. The CDR3 region is CASSYAGRGREKLFF. The CDR3 DNA follows: TGTGCCAGCAGTTACGCAGGGAGGGGGAGAGAAAAACTGTTTTTT.